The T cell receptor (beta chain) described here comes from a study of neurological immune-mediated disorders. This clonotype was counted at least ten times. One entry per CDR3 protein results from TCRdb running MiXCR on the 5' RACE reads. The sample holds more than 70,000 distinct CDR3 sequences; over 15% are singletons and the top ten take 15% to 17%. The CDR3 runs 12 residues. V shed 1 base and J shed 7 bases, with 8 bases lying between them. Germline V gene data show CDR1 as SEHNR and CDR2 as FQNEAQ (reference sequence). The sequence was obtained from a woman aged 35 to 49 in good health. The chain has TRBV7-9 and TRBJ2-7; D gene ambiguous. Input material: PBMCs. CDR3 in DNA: TGTGCCAGCAGCTTAGAAAGTCGGGAGCAGTACTTC. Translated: CASSLESREQYF.